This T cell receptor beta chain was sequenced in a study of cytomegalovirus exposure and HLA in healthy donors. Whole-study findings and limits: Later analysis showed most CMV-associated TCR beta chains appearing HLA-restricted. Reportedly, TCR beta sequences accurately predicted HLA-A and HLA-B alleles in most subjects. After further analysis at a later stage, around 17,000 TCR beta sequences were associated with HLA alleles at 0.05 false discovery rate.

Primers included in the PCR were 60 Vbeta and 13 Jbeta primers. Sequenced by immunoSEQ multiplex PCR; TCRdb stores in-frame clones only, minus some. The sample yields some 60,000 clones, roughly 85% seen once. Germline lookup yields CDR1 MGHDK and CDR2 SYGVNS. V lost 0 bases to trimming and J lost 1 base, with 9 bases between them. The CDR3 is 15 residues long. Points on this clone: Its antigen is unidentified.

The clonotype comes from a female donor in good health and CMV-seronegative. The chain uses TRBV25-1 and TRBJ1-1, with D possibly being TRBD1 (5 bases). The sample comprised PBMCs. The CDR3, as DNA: TGTGCCAGCAGTGAATATCAGGGTCGGAACACTGAAGCTTTCTTT. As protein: CASSEYQGRNTEAFF.